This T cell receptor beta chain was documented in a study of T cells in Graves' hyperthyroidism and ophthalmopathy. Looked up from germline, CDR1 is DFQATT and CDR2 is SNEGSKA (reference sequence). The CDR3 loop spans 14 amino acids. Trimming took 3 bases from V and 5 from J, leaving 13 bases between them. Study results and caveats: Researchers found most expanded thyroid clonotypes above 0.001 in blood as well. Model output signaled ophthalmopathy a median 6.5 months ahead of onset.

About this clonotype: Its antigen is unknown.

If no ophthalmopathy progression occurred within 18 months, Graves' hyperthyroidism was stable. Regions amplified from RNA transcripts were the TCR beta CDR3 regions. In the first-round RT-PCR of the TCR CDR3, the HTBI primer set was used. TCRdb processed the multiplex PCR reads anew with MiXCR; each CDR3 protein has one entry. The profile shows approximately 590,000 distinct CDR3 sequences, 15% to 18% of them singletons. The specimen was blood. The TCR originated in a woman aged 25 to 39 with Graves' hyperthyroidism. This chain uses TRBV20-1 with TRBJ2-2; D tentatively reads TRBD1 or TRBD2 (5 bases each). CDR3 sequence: CSASGDVGTGELFF. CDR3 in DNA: TGCAGTGCTAGCGGGGACGTCGGGACCGGGGAGCTGTTTTTT.